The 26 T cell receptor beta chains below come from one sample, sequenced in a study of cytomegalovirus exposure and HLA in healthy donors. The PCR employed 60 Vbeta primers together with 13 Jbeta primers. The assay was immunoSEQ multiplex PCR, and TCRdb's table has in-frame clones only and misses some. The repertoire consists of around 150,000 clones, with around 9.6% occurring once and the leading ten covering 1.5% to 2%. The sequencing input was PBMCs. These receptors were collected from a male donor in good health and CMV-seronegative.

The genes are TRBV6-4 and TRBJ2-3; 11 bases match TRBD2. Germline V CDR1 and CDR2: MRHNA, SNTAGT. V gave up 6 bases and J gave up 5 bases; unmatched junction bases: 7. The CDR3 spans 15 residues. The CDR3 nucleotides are TGTGCCAGCAGCCCACTAGCGGGAGTTCAAGATACGCAGTATTTT. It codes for CASSPLAGVQDTQYF.

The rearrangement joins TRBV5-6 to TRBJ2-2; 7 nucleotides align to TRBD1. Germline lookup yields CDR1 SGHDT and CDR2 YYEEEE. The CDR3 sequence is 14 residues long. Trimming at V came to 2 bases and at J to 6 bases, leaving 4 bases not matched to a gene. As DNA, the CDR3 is TGTGCCAGCAGCTTCGGACAGGTATCCGGGGAGCTGTTTTTT. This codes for CASSFGQVSGELFF. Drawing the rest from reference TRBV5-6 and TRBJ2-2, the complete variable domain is DAGVTQSPTHLIKTRGQQVTLRCSPKSGHDTVSWYQQALGQGPQFIFQYYEEEERQRGNFPDRFSGHQFPNYSSELNVNALLLGDSALYLCASSFGQVSGELFFGEGSRLTVL.

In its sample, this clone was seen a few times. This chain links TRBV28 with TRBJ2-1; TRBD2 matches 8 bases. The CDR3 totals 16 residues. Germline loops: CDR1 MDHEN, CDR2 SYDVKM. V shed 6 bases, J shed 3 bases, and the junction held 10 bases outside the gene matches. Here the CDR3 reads CASSWERELNYNEQFF. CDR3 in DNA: TGTGCCAGCAGCTGGGAGCGGGAGCTAAACTACAATGAGCAGTTCTTC.

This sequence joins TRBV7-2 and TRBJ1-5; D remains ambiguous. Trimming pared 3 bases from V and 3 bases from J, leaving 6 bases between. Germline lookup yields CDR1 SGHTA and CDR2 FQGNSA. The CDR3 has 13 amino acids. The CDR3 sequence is CASSLRVNQPQHF. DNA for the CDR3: TGTGCCAGCAGCTTGAGGGTCAATCAGCCCCAGCATTTT.

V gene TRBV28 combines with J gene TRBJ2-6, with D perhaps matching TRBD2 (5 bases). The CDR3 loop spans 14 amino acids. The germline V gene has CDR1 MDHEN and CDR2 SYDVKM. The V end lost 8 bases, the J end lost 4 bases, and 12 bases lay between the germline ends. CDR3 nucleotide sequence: TGTGCCAGCGGGCGGGTGGAAGGGGCCAACGTCCTGACTTTC. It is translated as CASGRVEGANVLTF.

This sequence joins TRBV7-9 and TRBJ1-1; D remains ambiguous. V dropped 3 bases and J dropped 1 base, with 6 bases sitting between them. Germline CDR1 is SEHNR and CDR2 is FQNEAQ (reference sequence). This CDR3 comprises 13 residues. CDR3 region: CASSFEENTEAFF. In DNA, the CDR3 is TGTGCCAGCAGCTTCGAGGAGAACACTGAAGCTTTCTTT.

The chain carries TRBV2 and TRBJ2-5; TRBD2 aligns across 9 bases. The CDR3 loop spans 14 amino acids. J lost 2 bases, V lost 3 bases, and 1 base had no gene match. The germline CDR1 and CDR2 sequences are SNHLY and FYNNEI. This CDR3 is CASSELAGQETQYF. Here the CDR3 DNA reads TGTGCCAGCAGTGAGCTAGCGGGACAAGAGACCCAGTACTTC.

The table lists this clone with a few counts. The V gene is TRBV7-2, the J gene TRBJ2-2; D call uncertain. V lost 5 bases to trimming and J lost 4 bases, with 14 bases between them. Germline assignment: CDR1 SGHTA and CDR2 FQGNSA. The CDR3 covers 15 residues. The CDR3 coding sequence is TGTGCCAGCAGCCGAGAGGCCCAGTCCACCGGGGAGCTGTTTTTT. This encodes CASSREAQSTGELFF.

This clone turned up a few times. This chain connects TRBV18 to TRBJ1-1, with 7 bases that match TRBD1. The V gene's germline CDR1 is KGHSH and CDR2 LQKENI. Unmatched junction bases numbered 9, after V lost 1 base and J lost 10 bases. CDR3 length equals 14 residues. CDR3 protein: CASSPQGAGKGAFF. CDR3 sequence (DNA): TGTGCCAGCTCACCACAGGGGGCCGGGAAGGGAGCTTTCTTT.

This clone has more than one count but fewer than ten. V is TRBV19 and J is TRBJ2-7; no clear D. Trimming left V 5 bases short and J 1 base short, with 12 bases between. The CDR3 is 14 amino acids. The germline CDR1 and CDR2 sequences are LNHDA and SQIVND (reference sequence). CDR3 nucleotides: TGTGCCAGTAGTCGGTGGGCTGGGTCCTACGAGCAGTACTTC. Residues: CASSRWAGSYEQYF.

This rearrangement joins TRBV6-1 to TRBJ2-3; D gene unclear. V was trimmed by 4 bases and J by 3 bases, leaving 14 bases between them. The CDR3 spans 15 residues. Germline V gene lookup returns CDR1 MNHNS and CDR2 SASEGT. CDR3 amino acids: CASSGLPPRTDTQYF. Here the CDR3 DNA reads TGTGCCAGCAGTGGTCTCCCTCCTCGGACAGATACGCAGTATTTT.

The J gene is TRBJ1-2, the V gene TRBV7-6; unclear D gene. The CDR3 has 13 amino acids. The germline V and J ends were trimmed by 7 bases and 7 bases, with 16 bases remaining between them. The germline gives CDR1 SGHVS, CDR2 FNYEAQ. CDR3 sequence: CASTPIRGVGYTF. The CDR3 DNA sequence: TGTGCCAGCACCCCAATCCGGGGAGTTGGCTACACCTTC.

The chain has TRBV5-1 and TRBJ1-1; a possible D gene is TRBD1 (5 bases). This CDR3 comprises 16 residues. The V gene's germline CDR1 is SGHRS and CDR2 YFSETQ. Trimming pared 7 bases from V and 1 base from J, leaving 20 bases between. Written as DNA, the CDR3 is TGCGCCAGCTCCCGGGAGGGCAGGGCTACGAACACTGAAGCTTTCTTT. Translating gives CASSREGRATNTEAFF.

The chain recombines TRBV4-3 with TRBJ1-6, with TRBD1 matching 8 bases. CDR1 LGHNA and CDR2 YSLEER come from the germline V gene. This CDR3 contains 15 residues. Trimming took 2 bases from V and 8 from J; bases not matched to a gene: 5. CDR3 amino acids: CASSQRQGRDSPLHF. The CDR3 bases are TGCGCCAGCAGCCAACGACAGGGGCGGGATTCACCCCTCCACTTT.

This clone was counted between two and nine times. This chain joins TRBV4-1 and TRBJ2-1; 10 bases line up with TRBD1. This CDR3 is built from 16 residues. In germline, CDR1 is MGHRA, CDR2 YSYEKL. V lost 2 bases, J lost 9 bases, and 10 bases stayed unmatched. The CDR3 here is CASSQRLGQGESEQFF. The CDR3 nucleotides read TGCGCCAGCAGCCAAAGGTTAGGACAGGGGGAAAGTGAGCAGTTCTTC.

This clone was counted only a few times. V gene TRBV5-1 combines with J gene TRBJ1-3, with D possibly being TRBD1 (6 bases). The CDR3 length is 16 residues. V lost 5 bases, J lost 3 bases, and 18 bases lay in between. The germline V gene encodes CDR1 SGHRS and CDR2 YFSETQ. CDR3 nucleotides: TGCGCCAGCAGTAATACCCTCCAGGGGAATGGAAACACCATATATTTT. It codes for CASSNTLQGNGNTIYF.

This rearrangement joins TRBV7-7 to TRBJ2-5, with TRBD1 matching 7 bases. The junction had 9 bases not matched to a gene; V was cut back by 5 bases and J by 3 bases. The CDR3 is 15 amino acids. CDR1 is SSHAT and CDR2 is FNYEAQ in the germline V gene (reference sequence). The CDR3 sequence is CASSQYLDREETQYF. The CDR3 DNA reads TGTGCCAGCAGCCAATACCTCGACAGGGAAGAGACCCAGTACTTC.

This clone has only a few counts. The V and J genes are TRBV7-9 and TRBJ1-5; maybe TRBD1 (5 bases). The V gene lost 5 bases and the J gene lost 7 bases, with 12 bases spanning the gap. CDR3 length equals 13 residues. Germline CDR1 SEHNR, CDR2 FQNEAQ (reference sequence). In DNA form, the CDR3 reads TGTGCCAGCAGCCCCGCAGGGAAGCAGCCCCAGCATTTT. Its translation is CASSPAGKQPQHF. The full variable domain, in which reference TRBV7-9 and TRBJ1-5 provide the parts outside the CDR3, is DTGVSQNPRHKITKRGQNVTFRCDPISEHNRLYWYRQTLGQGPEFLTYFQNEAQLEKSRLLSDRFSAERPKGSFSTLEIQRTEQGDSAMYLCASSPAGKQPQHFGDGTRLSIL.

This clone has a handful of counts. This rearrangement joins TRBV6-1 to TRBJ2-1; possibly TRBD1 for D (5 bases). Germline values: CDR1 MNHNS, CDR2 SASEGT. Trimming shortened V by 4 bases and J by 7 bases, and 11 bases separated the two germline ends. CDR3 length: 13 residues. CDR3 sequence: CASSGSTVNEQFF. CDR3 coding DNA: TGTGCCAGCAGTGGCTCGACAGTAAATGAGCAGTTCTTC.

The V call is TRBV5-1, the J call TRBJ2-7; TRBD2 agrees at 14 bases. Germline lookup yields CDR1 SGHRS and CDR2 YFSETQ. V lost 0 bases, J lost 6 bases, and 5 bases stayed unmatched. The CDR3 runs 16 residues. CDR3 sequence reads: CASSLARLAGGGEQYF. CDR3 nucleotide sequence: TGCGCCAGCAGCTTGGCCAGACTAGCGGGAGGGGGCGAGCAGTACTTC.

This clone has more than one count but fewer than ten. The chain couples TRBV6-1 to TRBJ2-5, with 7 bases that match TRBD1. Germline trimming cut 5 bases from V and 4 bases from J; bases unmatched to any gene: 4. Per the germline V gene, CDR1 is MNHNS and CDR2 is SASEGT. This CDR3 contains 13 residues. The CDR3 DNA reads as TGTGCCAGCAGTAAACAGGGGTTAGAGACCCAGTACTTC. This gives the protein CASSKQGLETQYF.

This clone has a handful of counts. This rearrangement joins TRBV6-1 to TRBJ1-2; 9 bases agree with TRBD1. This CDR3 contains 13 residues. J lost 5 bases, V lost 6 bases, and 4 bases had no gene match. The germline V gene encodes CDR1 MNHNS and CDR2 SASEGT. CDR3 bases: TGTGCCAGCAGGGACAGGGGCTCTTATGGCTACACCTTC. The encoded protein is CASRDRGSYGYTF.

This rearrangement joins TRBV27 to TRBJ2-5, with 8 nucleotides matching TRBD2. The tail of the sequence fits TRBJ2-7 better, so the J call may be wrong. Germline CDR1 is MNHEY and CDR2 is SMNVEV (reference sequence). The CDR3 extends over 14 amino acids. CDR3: CASAPRAGVYEQYF. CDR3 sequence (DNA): TGTGCCAGCGCCCCAAGAGCGGGAGTTTACGAGCAGTACTTC.

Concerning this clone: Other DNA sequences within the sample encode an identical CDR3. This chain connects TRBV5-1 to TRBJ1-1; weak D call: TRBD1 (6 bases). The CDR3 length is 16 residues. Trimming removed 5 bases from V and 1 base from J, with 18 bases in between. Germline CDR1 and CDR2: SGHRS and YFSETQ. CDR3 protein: CASSPLFRGPNTEAFF. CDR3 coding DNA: TGCGCCAGCAGTCCCCTCTTCAGGGGACCGAACACTGAAGCTTTCTTT.

CDR3 in amino acids: CASSMVRGRRVNQPQHF. CDR3 sequence (DNA): TGTGCCAGTAGTATGGTGCGGGGGCGAAGGGTCAATCAGCCCCAGCATTTT. This chain joins TRBV19 and TRBJ1-5; D may be TRBD1 (6 bases). CDR3 size: 17 residues. V gave up 3 bases and J gave up 3 bases, with 18 bases separating them. Germline loops: CDR1 LNHDA, CDR2 SQIVND (reference sequence).

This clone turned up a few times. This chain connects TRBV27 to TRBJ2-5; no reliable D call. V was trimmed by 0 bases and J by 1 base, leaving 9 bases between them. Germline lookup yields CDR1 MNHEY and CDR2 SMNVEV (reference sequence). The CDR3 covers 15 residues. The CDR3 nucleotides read TGTGCCAGCAGTTTATCGTGGCAGGCCCAAGAGACCCAGTACTTC. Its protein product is CASSLSWQAQETQYF.